A single sample gave rise to the 14 T cell receptor beta chains below, sequenced in a study of T cell responses to AZD1222 COVID-19 vaccine. Sequencing used immunoSEQ multiplex PCR; TCRdb keeps in-frame clones, though not all of them. The table records about 180,000 clones, just over 85% of them present only once. The starting material was peripheral blood, obtained 28 days after the second AZD1222 dose. The receptors shown here come from an adult who received the AZD1222 COVID-19 vaccine.

Only one count was recorded for this clone. The chain recombines TRBV5-1 with TRBJ2-4; TRBD2 is a possible D gene (5 bases). Germline-derived CDR1 and CDR2 are SGHRS and YFSETQ. V lost 4 bases, J lost 0 bases, and 14 bases lay in between. The CDR3 totals 16 residues. CDR3 bases: TGCGCCAGCAGCGCCGGACTGCAACTAGCCAAAAACATTCAGTACTTC. It encodes CASSAGLQLAKNIQYF.

The chain combines TRBV10-3 with TRBJ1-1, with TRBD1 identical over 7 bases. This CDR3 has 11 residues. V was pared by 3 bases and J by 10 bases, with 2 bases of the junction left unmatched. Germline V lookup: CDR1 ENHRY, CDR2 SYGVKD. As DNA, the CDR3 is TGTGCCATCAGTGACCCAGGGGGAGCTTTCTTT. Protein product: CAISDPGGAFF.

In the case of this clone: Within the sample, other DNA sequences also encode this same CDR3. The J gene is TRBJ2-7, the V gene TRBV6-5; D tentatively fits TRBD1 or TRBD2 (6 bases each). The CDR3 runs to 13 residues. The V end lost 3 bases, the J end lost 2 bases, and 8 bases lay between the germline ends. The V gene's germline CDR1 is MNHEY and CDR2 SVGAGI. CDR3 DNA: TGTGCCAGCAGTTATAGGGGGGCCTACGAGCAGTACTTC. Protein: CASSYRGAYEQYF.

This clone has more than one count but fewer than ten. The V call is TRBV6-4, the J call TRBJ2-5, with 12 bases matching TRBD1. The CDR3 extends over 15 amino acids. Germline V gene sequence: CDR1 MRHNA, CDR2 SNTAGT. V lost 6 bases and J lost 3; bases outside the gene matches: 5. CDR3 residues: CASSSGTGGEETQYF. Here the CDR3 DNA reads TGTGCCAGCAGCTCGGGGACAGGGGGCGAAGAGACCCAGTACTTC.

This clone was seen more than once but under ten times. The chain combines TRBV24-1 with TRBJ1-1, with unresolved D. The CDR3 runs 15 residues. V shed 0 bases and J shed 1 base, with 8 bases lying between them. Germline CDR1 and CDR2: KGHDR and SFDVKD. CDR3 sequence: CATSDLPVENTEAFF. In DNA, the CDR3 is TGTGCCACCAGTGATTTGCCGGTCGAGAACACTGAAGCTTTCTTT.

V gene TRBV5-1 combines with J gene TRBJ1-2; 9 bases align to TRBD1. V was clipped by 0 bases and J by 4 bases; unmatched bases: 4. From germline, CDR1 is SGHRS and CDR2 YFSETQ. The CDR3 extends over 15 amino acids. The CDR3 coding sequence is TGCGCCAGCAGCTTGGGGACAGGGGAAGTCTATGGCTACACCTTC. It translates to CASSLGTGEVYGYTF. Filled out from reference TRBV5-1 and TRBJ1-2, the complete variable domain reads KAGVTQTPRYLIKTRGQQVTLSCSPISGHRSVSWYQQTPGQGLQFLFEYFSETQRNKGNFPGRFSGRQFSNSRSEMNVSTLELGDSALYLCASSLGTGEVYGYTFGSGTRLTVV.

The rearrangement uses TRBV5-6 and TRBJ2-7, with D perhaps matching TRBD1 or TRBD2 (6 bases each). This CDR3 is built from 15 residues. Trimming shortened V by 1 base and J by 4 bases, and 15 bases separated the two germline ends. The germline V gene encodes CDR1 SGHDT and CDR2 YYEEEE. CDR3 nucleotides: TGTGCCAGCAGCTTGTTTGTGGGGGGCGGGTACGAGCAGTACTTC. Translated, it gives CASSLFVGGGYEQYF.

For this clone: Distinct nucleotide sequences in the sample also encode this CDR3. The chain carries TRBV12-3 or TRBV12-4 and TRBJ1-3, with D uncertain. CDR3 length: 11 residues. The V gene lost 1 base and the J gene lost 7 bases, with 2 bases spanning the gap. CDR3: CASSLVNTIYF. CDR3 sequence (DNA): TGTGCCAGCAGTTTAGTGAACACCATATATTTT.

This chain uses TRBV30 with TRBJ2-3, with 8 bases matching TRBD1. CDR1 GTSNPN and CDR2 SVGIG come from the germline V gene (reference sequence). The V segment lost 5 bases and the J segment 2 bases; nucleotides outside the gene matches: 9. CDR3 length: 15 amino acids. The CDR3 loop reads CAWEKRQGITDTQYF. The CDR3 nucleotides read TGTGCCTGGGAGAAGAGACAGGGGATCACAGATACGCAGTATTTT.

The chain employs TRBV19 and TRBJ1-1; 9 bases fit TRBD1. The junction had 5 bases not matched to a gene; V was cut back by 5 bases and J by 4 bases. CDR3 length: 14 amino acids. CDR1 and CDR2 from the germline V gene are LNHDA and SQIVND (reference sequence). CDR3 in amino acids: CASSVDRGGTEAFF. In DNA form, the CDR3 reads TGTGCCAGTAGTGTCGACAGGGGGGGCACTGAAGCTTTCTTT.

V gene TRBV9 combines with J gene TRBJ1-2, with D possibly matching TRBD1 (6 bases). CDR1 is SGDLS, CDR2 YYNGEE, per germline. CDR3 size: 14 residues. The ends were cut back, 5 bases at V and 4 bases at J, with 15 bases in the middle. The CDR3 protein is CASRETGLPYGYTF. CDR3 nucleotide sequence: TGTGCCAGCAGAGAGACAGGCCTCCCCTATGGCTACACCTTC. Variable domain in full (rest from reference TRBV9 and TRBJ1-2): DSGVTQTPKHLITATGQRVTLRCSPRSGDLSVYWYQQSLDQGLQFLIQYYNGEERAKGNILERFSAQQFPDLHSELNLSSLELGDSALYFCASRETGLPYGYTFGSGTRLTVV.

The rearrangement joins TRBV19 to TRBJ2-1; TRBD2 matches 7 bases. This CDR3 spans 15 amino acids. The J segment lost 2 bases and the V segment lost 6 bases, leaving 7 bases of the junction unmatched. Germline lookup yields CDR1 LNHDA and CDR2 SQIVND (reference sequence). The CDR3: CASRTGTTTYNEQFF. DNA of the CDR3: TGTGCCAGTAGAACCGGGACTACGACCTACAATGAGCAGTTCTTC.

The chain links TRBV5-1 to TRBJ1-6; D gene uncertain. This CDR3 comprises 14 residues. CDR1 is SGHRS and CDR2 is YFSETQ in the germline V gene. Trimming removed 0 bases at V and 6 bases at J, with 7 bases between. The CDR3 DNA sequence: TGCGCCAGCAGCTTGGACGGGCTTAATTCACCCCTCCACTTT. Its protein product is CASSLDGLNSPLHF.

The chain links TRBV6-5 to TRBJ1-1, with 7 bases identical to TRBD1. CDR3 size: 13 residues. V lost 0 bases and J lost 8; bases outside the gene matches: 3. CDR1 is MNHEY, CDR2 SVGAGI, per germline. For the CDR3, the DNA is TGTGCCAGCAGTTACTCGACAGGGTTAGAAGCTTTCTTT. Translated: CASSYSTGLEAFF.